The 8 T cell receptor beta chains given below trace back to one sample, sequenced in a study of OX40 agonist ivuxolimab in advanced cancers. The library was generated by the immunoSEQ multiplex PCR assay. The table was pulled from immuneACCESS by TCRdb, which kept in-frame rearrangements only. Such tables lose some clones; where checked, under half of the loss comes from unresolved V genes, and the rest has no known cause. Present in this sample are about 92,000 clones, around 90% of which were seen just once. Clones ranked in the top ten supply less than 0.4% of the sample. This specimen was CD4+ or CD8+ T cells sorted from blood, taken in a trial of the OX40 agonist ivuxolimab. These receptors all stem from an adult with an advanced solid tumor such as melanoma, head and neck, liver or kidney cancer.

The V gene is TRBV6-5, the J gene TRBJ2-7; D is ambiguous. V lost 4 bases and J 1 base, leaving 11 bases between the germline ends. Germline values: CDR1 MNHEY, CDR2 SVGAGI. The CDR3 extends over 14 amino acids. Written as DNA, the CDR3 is TGTGCCAGCAGTTCTCCCCGTCGGTCCTACGAGCAGTACTTC. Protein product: CASSSPRRSYEQYF.

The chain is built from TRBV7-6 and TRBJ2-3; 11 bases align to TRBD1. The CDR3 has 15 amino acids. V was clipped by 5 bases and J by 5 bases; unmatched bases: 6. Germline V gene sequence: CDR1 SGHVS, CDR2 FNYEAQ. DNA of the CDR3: TGTGCCAGCAGCCAACCGGGACAGGGGGTAGATACGCAGTATTTT. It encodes CASSQPGQGVDTQYF.

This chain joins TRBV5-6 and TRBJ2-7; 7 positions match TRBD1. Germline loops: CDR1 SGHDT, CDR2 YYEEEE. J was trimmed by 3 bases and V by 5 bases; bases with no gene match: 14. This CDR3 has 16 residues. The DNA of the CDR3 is TGTGCCAGCAGGTCCGGGACAGTTGACTTTTTCTACGAGCAGTACTTC. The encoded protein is CASRSGTVDFFYEQYF.

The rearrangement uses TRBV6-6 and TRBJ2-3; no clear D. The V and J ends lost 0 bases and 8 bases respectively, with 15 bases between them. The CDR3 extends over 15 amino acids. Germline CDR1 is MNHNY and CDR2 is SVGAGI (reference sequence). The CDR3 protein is CASSYSSASRPTQYF. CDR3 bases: TGTGCCAGCAGTTACTCCTCTGCATCGCGTCCTACGCAGTATTTT.

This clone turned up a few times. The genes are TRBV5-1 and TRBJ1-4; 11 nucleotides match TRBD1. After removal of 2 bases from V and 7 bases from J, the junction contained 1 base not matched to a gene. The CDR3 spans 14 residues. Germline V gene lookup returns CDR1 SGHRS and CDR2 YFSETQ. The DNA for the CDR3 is TGCGCCAGCAGCTTCGGACAGGGGGCTGAAAAACTGTTTTTT. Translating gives CASSFGQGAEKLFF.

The CDR3 DNA sequence: TGTGCCAGCAGCCCAAGGACTAGCGTTAGCACAGATACGCAGTATTTT. The encoded protein is CASSPRTSVSTDTQYF. The rearrangement uses TRBV7-9 and TRBJ2-3, with TRBD2 matching 9 bases. The junction had 6 bases not matched to a gene; V was cut back by 5 bases and J by 0 bases. CDR3 length equals 16 residues. Germline CDR1 SEHNR, CDR2 FQNEAQ (reference sequence).

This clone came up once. The DNA of the CDR3 is TGTGCCAGCAGCTTAGCCGGGACTAGCGGGGGGTTATCCTACGAGCAGTACTTC. It is translated as CASSLAGTSGGLSYEQYF. The chain is built from TRBV7-9 and TRBJ2-7; 15 bases are shared with TRBD2. Germline values: CDR1 SEHNR, CDR2 FQNEAQ (reference sequence). This CDR3 contains 18 residues. After removal of 0 bases from V and 1 base from J, the junction contained 4 bases not matched to a gene.

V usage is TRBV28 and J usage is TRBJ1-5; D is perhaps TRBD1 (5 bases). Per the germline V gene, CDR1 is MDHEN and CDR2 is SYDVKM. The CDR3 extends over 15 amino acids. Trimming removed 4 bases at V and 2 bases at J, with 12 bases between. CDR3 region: CASSSGTAGNQPQHF. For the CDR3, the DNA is TGTGCCAGCAGTTCCGGGACCGCGGGCAATCAGCCCCAGCATTTT.